The rows below give T cell receptor beta chains drawn from one sample of a study of breast tumors, draining lymph nodes, adjacent tissues. TCRdb passed the multiplex PCR reads through MiXCR, listing each CDR3 protein once. Among nearly 200,000 distinct CDR3 sequences listed, about 32% were seen once. Input material: axillary lymph node tissue. All receptors come from a female donor with breast cancer. Some clones in this sample may be carry-over from other donors' samples. CDR3s include the opening cysteine and the closing phenylalanine or tryptophan. The D gene is left open where the match is weak. Clone size, where shown, is once, few, many, or a class for clones that have expanded.

>TRBV14|.|TRBJ2-3|.
CASSQGLATTDTQYF
TGTGCCAGCAGCCAAGGGCTAGCGACCACAGATACGCAGTATTTT
>TRBV7-2|.|TRBJ2-2|many
CASSLRRVHTGELFF
TGTGCCAGCAGCTTGAGGAGGGTTCACACCGGGGAGCTGTTTTTT
>TRBV28|.|TRBJ2-7|.
CASSFGVGGGYEQYF
TGTGCCAGCAGTTTCGGTGTGGGGGGTGGCTACGAGCAGTACTTC
>TRBV3-1|.|TRBJ2-7|.
CPSSLTDYEQYF
TGTCCCAGCAGCCTGACAGACTACGAGCAGTACTTC
>TRBV12-3/TRBV12-4|.|TRBJ2-1|many
CASRSQEPAYNEQFF
TGTGCCAGCAGGTCTCAGGAGCCTGCCTACAATGAGCAGTTCTTC
>TRBV6-1|TRBD2|TRBJ2-3|.
CASSQVREGEQYF
TGTGCCAGCAGTCAAGTTCGGGAGGGAGAGCAGTATTTT
>TRBV2|.|TRBJ2-7|many
CASSEAQLTSYEQYF
TGTGCCAGCAGTGAAGCGCAATTGACCTCCTACGAGCAGTACTTC
>TRBV5-1|.|TRBJ1-2|many
CASSLNGDFYGYTF
TGCGCCAGCAGCTTGAATGGTGACTTCTATGGCTACACCTTC
>TRBV7-9|.|TRBJ1-2|many
CASSPGEGYTF
TGTGCCAGCAGTCCAGGGGAGGGCTACACCTTC
>TRBV6-6|.|TRBJ2-1|few
CASSHSGQSNEQFF
TGTGCCAGCAGTCACTCGGGACAATCCAATGAGCAGTTCTTC
>TRBV5-6|.|TRBJ1-2|many
CASSLRQAAYGYTF
TGTGCCAGCAGCTTAAGACAGGCGGCATATGGCTACACCTTC
>TRBV7-9|.|TRBJ2-5|.
CASSLDGRGIETQHF
TGTGCCAGCAGCTTGGACGGACGGGGGATTGAGACCCAGCACTTC
>TRBV2|TRBD2|TRBJ2-3|.
CASSQGTSGGRRDTQYF
TGCGCCAGCAGCCAAGGGACTAGCGGGGGGCGAAGAGATACGCAGTATTTT
>TRBV6-1|.|TRBJ1-5|many
CASTLSEGYQPQHF
TGTGCCAGCACTCTCTCTGAGGGCTATCAGCCCCAGCATTTT
>TRBV10-3|TRBD2|TRBJ2-5|many
CATAPSGGAGETQYF
TGTGCCACCGCCCCTAGCGGGGGGGCGGGAGAGACCCAGTACTTC
>TRBV18|.|TRBJ2-3|many
CASSPRKDTQYF
TGTGCCAGCTCACCACGTAAAGATACGCAGTATTTT
>TRBV15|.|TRBJ2-3|many
CATSREGQTTDTQYF
TGTGCCACCAGCAGAGAAGGACAAACTACAGATACGCAGTATTTT
>TRBV2|TRBD1|TRBJ1-4|.
CASRADRGYTNEKLFF
TGTGCCAGCAGGGCTGACAGGGGTTATACTAATGAAAAACTGTTTTTT
>TRBV20-1|.|TRBJ2-3|many
CSACFMGERCTDTQYF
TGCAGTGCCTGTTTTATGGGGGAACGGTGCACAGATACGCAGTATTTT
>TRBV25-1|.|TRBJ1-4|many
CASKGEVEKLFF
TGTGCCAGCAAGGGGGAGGTTGAAAAACTGTTTTTT
>TRBV7-7|.|TRBJ2-5|few
CAWGAGQETQYF
TGTGCGTGGGGTGCGGGGCAAGAGACCCAGTACTTC
>TRBV5-1|TRBD2|TRBJ2-5|many
CASSPGLAEKETQYF
TGCGCCAGCAGCCCAGGACTAGCGGAAAAAGAGACCCAGTACTTC
>TRBV6-1|.|TRBJ2-3|many
CASNPSLHGTDTQYF
TGTGCCAGCAATCCATCCCTCCATGGCACAGATACGCAGTATTTT
>TRBV10-3|.|TRBJ1-3|many
CAISGGYGNTIYF
TGTGCCATCAGTGGGGGTTATGGAAACACCATATATTTT
>TRBV7-8|.|TRBJ2-7|many
CASSSGTGIYEQYF
TGTGCCAGCAGCTCGGGCACCGGGATCTACGAGCAGTACTTC
>TRBV20-1|TRBD1|TRBJ2-2|many
CSAPRDRANTGELFF
TGCAGTGCTCCCCGGGACAGGGCGAACACCGGGGAGCTGTTTTTT
>TRBV25-1|.|TRBJ1-3|.
CASSVHKSAGNTIYF
TGTGCCAGCAGTGTACACAAGTCCGCTGGAAACACCATATATTTT
>TRBV9|.|TRBJ2-2|many
CASSVYYTGELFF
TGTGCCAGCAGCGTATATTACACCGGGGAGCTGTTTTTT